Listed here is a single TCR beta chain. The antigen is undetermined. Other DNA sequences of this sample code for an identical CDR3. PCR primers comprised 60 Vbeta and 13 Jbeta primers. The method was immunoSEQ multiplex PCR; TCRdb's version includes in-frame clones alone and lacks a portion of them. Here the sample table reports about 200,000 clones. The source of the sample is a study of cytomegalovirus exposure and HLA in healthy donors. Study results and caveats: Reported performance of the classifier showed diagnosis of cytomegalovirus status with high specificity and sensitivity.

CDR3 size: 14 residues. Germline assignment: CDR1 KGHSH and CDR2 LQKENI. V lost 3 bases, J lost 1 base, and 9 bases lay in between. Specimen: PBMCs. The TCR comes from a girl aged 2-10 years in good health and CMV-seropositive. The chain is built from TRBV18 and TRBJ1-1; TRBD1 might be the D (6 bases). In nucleotides, the CDR3 is TGTGCCAGCTCACCGGGACACCCGAACACTGAAGCTTTCTTT. Translated, it gives CASSPGHPNTEAFF.